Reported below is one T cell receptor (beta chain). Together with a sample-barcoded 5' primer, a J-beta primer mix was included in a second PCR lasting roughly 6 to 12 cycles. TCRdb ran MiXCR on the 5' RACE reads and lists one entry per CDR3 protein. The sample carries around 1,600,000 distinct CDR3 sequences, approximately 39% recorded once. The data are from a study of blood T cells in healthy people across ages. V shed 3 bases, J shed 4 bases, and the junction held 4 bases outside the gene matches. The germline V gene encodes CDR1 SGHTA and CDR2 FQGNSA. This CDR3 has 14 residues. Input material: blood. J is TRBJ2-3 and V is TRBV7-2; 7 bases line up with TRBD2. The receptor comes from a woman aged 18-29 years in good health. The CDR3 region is CASSLSGVADTQYF. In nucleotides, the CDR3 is TGTGCCAGCAGCTTGAGCGGGGTCGCAGATACGCAGTATTTT. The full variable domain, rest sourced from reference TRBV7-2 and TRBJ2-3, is GAGVSQSPSNKVTEKGKDVELRCDPISGHTALYWYRQSLGQGLEFLIYFQGNSAPDKSGLPSDRFSAERTGGSVSTLTIQRTQQEDSAVYLCASSLSGVADTQYFGPGTRLTVL.